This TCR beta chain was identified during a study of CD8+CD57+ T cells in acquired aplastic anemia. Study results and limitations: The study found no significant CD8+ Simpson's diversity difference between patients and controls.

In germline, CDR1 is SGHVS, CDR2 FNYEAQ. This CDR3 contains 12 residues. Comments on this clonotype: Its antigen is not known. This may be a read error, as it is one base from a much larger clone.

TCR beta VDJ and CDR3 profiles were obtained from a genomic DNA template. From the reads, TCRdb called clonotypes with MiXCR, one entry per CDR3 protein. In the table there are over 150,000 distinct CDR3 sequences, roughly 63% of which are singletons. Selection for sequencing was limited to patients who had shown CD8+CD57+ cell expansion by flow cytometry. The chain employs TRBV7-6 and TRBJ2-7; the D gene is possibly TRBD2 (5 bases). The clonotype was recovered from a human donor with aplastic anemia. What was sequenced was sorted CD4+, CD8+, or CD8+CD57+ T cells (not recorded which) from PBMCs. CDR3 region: CASSLAGSEQHF. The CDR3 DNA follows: TGTGCCAGCAGCTTAGCGGGGAGCGAGCAGCACTTC. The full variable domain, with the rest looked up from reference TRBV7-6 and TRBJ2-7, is GAGVSQSPRYKVTKRGQDVALRCDPISGHVSLYWYRQALGQGPEFLTYFNYEAQQDKSGLPNDRFSAERPEGSISTLTIQRTEQRDSAMYRCASSLAGSEQHFGPGTRLTVT.